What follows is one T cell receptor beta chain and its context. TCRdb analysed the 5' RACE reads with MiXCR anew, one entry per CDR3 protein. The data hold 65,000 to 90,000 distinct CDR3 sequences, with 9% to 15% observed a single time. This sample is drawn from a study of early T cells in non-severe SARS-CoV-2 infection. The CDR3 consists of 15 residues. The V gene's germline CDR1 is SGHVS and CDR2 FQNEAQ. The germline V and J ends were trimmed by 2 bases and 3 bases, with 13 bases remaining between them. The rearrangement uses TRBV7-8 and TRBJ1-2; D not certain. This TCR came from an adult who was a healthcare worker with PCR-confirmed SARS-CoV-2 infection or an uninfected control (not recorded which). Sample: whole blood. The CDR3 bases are TGTGCCAGCAGCTTAAGTCTGAGTGGCGACTATGGCTACACCTTC. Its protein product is CASSLSLSGDYGYTF.